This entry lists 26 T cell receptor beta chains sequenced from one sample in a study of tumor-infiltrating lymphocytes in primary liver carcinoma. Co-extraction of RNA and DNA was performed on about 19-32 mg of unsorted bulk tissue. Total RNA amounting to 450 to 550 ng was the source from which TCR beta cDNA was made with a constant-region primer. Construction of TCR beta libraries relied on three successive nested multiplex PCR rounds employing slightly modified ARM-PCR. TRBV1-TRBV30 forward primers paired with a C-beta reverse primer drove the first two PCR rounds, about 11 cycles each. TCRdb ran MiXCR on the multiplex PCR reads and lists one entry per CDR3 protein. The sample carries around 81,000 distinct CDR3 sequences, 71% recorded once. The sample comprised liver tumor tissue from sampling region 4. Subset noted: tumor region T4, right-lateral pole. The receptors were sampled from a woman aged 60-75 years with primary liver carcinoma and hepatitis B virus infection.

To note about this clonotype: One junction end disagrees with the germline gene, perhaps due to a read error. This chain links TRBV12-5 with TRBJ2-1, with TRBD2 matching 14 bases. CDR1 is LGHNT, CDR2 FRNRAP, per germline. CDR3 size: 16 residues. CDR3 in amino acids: CVSGPGLAGGFDEQFF. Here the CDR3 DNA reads TGTGTTAGTGGTCCCGGACTAGCGGGAGGTTTCGATGAGCAGTTCTTT.

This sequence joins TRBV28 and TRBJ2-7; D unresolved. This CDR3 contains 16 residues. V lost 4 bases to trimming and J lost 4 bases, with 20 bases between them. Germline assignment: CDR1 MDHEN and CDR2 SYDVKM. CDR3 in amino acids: CASSSPWTPLPYEQYF. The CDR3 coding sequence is TGTGCCAGCAGTTCCCCCTGGACCCCCCTCCCTTACGAGCAGTACTTC.

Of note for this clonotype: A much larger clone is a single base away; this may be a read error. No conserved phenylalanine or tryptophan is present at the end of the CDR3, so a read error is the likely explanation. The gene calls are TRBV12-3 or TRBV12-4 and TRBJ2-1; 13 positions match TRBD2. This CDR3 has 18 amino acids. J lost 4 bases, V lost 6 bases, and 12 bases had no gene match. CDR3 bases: TGTGCCAGCAGCTTCGGGACTAGCGGGATTACTGGGTACAATGAGCAGTTCTTA. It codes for CASSFGTSGITGYNEQFL.

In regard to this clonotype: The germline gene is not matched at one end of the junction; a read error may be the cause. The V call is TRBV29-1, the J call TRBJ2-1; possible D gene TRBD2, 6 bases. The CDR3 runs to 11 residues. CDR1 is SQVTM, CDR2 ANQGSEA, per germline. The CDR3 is CSVDRGNEKFF. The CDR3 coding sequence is TGCAGCGTTGATCGGGGGAATGAGAAGTTTTTC.

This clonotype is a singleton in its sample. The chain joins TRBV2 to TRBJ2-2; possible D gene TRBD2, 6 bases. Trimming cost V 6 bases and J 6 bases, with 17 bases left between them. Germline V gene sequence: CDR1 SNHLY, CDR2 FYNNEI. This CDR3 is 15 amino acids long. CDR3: CASRKSDGSSGELFF. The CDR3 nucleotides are TGTGCCAGCAGGAAGTCGGACGGGAGCTCCGGGGAGCTGTTTTTT.

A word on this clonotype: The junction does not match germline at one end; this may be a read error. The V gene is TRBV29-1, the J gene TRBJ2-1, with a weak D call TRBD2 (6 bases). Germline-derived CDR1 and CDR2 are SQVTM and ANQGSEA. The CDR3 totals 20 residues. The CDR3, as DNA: TGCATCGTTCCCGCGTTGGATGTTCGGGAGAACAGAAAATCCTACAATGAGCAGTTCTTC. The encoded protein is CIVPALDVRENRKSYNEQFF.

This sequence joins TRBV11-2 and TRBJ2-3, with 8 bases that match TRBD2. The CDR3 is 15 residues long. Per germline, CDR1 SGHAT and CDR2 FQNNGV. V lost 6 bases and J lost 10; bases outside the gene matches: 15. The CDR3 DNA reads TGTGCCAGCAGACTAGAGGCGGGAGGTACGGATGCGCAGTATTTT. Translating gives CASRLEAGGTDAQYF.

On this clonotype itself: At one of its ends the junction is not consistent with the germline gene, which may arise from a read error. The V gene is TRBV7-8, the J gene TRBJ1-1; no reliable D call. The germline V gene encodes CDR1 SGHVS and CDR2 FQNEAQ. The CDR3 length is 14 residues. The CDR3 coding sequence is TGTGCCAGCAGCTTGCGGGATGGGAACACTGAAGCTCTCTTT. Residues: CASSLRDGNTEALF.

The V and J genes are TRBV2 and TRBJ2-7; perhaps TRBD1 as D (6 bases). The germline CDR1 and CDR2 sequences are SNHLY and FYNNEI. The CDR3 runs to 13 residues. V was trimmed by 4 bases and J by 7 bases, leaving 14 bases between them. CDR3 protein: CASSVRVGGEQYF. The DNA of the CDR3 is TGTGCCAGCAGTGTACGGGTAGGGGGTGAGCAGTACTTC.

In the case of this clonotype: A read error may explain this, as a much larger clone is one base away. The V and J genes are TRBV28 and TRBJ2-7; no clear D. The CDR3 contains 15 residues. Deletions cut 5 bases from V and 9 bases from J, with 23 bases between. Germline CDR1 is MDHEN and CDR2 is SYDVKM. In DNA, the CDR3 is TGTGCCAGCAGTCCCCTCCCGCCTAATAAAGTCTGGCAGTACTTC. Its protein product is CASSPLPPNKVWQYF.

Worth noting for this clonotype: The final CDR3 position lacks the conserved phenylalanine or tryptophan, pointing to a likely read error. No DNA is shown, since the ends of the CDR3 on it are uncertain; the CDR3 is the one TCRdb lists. CDR3 region: CASSYNRDYEEYL. The V call is TRBV6-2 or TRBV6-3, the J call TRBJ2-7; TRBD1 is the table's D call and was not checked against the DNA. Germline CDR1 MNHEY, CDR2 SVGEGT. The CDR3 numbers 13 amino acids, ends counted.

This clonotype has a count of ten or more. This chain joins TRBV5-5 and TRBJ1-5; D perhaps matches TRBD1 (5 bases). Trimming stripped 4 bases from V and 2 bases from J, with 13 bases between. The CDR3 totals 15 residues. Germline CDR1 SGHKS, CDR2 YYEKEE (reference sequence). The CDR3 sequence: CASSGGTIGNQPQHF. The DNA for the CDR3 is TGTGCCAGCAGCGGCGGGACCATTGGCAATCAGCCCCAGCATTTT.

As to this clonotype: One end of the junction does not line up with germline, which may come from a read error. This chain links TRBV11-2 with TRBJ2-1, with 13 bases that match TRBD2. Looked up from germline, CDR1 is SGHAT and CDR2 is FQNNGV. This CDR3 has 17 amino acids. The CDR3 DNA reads TGTACCAGTAGCAGGAGACTAGCGGGAGGACCGGGGGATGAGCAATCCTTC. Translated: CTSSRRLAGGPGDEQSF.

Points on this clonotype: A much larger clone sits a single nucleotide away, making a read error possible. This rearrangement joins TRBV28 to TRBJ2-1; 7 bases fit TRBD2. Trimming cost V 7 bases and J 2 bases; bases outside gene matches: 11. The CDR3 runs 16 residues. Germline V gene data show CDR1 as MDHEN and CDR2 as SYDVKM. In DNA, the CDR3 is TGTGCCAGCAAGGAGAGGGCTAGCGGCCCCTACAATGAGCAGTTCTTC. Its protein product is CASKERASGPYNEQFF. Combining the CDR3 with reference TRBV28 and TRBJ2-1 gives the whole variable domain DVKVTQSSRYLVKRTGEKVFLECVQDMDHENMFWYRQDPGLGLRLIYFSYDVKMKEKGDIPEGYSVSREKKERFSLILESASTNQTSMYLCASKERASGPYNEQFFGPGTRLTVL.

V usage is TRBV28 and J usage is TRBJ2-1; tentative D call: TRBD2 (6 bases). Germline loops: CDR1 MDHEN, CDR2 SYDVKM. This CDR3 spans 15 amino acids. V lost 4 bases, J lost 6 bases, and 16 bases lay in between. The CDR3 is CASSSRQSRGNEQFF. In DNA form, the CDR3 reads TGTGCCAGCAGTTCCCGACAGTCGCGGGGCAATGAGCAGTTCTTC.

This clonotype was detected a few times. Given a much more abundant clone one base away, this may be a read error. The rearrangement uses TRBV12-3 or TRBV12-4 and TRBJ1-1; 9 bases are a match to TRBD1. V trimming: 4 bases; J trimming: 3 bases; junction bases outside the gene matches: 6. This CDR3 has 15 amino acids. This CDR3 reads CASSSNRGRDTEAFF. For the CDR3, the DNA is TGTGCCAGCAGTTCCAACAGGGGGCGGGACACTGAAGCTTTCTTT.

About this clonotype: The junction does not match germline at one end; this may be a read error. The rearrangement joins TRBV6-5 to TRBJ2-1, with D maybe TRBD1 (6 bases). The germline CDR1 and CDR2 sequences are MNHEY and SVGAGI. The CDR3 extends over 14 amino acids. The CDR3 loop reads CASSSRGSYSEQFF. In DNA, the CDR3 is TGTGCTAGCAGTTCCAGGGGCTCCTACAGTGAGCAGTTCTTC.

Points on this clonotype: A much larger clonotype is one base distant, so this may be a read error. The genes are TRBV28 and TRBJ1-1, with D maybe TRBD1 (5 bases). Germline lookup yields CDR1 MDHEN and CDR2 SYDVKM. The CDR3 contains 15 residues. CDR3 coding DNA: TGTGCCAGCACCCTCACGGGACGCATGAACAATGAAGCTTTCTTT. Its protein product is CASTLTGRMNNEAFF.

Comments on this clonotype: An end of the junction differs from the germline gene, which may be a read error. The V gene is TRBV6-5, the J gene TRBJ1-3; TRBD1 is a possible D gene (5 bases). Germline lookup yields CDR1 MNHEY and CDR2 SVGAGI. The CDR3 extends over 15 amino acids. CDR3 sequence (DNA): TGTGTCAGCAGTCACTATCAGGGTTCTGGAAACACCATATATTTT. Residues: CVSSHYQGSGNTIYF.

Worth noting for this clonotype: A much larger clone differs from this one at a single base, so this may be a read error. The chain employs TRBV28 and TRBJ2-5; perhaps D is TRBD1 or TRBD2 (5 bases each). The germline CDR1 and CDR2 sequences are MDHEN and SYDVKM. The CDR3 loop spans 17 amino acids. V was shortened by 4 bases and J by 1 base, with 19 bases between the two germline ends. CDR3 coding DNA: TGTGCCAGCAGTTGGGACGGGTGGGGCTCAACCCAAGAGACCCAGTACTTC. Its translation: CASSWDGWGSTQETQYF.

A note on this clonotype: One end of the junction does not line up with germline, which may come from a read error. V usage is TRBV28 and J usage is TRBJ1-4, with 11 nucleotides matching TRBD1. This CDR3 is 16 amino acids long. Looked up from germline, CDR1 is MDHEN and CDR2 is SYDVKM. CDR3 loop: CASSLSGQGAREKLVF. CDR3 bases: TGTGCCAGCAGTTTGTCTGGACAGGGGGCTAGGGAAAAACTGGTTTTT. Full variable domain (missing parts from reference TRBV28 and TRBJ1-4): DVKVTQSSRYLVKRTGEKVFLECVQDMDHENMFWYRQDPGLGLRLIYFSYDVKMKEKGDIPEGYSVSREKKERFSLILESASTNQTSMYLCASSLSGQGAREKLVFGSGTQLSVL.

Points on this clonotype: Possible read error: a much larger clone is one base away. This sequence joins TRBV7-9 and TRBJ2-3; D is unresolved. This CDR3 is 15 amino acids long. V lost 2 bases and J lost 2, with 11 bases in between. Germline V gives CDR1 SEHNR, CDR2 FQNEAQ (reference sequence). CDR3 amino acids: CASSLTVSTTDTQYF. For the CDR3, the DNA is TGTGCCAGCAGCTTAACCGTTTCTACCACAGATACGCAGTATTTT.

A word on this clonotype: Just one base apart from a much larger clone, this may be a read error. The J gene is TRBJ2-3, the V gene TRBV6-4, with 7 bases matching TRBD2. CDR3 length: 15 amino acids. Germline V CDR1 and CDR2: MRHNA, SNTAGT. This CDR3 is CASSDSETSTDTLYF. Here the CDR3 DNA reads TGTGCCAGCAGTGACTCGGAGACTAGCACAGATACGCTGTATTTT.

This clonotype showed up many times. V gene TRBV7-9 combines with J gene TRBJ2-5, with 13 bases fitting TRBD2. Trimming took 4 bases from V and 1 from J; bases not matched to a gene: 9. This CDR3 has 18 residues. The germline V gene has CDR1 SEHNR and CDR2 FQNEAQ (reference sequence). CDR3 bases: TGTGCCAGCAGCTCCGAGACACTAGCGGGAGGGCCCCAAGAGACCCAGTACTTC. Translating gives CASSSETLAGGPQETQYF.

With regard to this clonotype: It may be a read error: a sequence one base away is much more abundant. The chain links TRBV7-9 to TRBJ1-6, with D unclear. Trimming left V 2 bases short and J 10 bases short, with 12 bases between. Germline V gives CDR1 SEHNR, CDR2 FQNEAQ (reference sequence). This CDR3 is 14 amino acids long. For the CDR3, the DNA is TGTGCCAGCAGCTTACACGAACGGGGATCACCCCTCCACTTT. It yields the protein CASSLHERGSPLHF. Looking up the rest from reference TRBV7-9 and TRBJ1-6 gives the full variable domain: DTGVSQNPRHKITKRGQNVTFRCDPISEHNRLYWYRQTLGQGPEFLTYFQNEAQLEKSRLLSDRFSAERPKGSFSTLEIQRTEQGDSAMYLCASSLHERGSPLHFGNGTRLTVT.

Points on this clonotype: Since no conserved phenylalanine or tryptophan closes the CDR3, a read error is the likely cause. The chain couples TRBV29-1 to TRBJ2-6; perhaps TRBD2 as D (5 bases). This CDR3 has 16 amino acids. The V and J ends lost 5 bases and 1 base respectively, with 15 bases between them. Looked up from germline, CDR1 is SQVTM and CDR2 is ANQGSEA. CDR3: CSVHLGEVSGANVLTL. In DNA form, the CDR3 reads TGCAGCGTTCACCTGGGAGAAGTATCTGGGGCCAACGTCCTGACTCTC.